The clone carrying this T cell receptor (beta chain) has just one count. Its antigen remains unidentified. This sample was included in a study of T cells in narcolepsy. The wider study: Enrolled donors included narcolepsy type 1 or type 2 patients and healthy controls. Study-level findings and limits: Autoreactive HCRT-specific and TRIB2-specific clonotypes were marked in same-patient CSF-versus-blood CD4+ comparisons. No autoreactive T cell clone sequences appeared in some memory CD4+ repertoires. Reportedly, autoreactive clonotypes were serially detected in patients' blood but not controls'.

The germline CDR1 and CDR2 sequences are KGHSH and LQKENI. This CDR3 has 11 residues. Trimming took 6 bases from V and 7 from J; bases not matched to a gene: 1. Method: immunoSEQ multiplex PCR; TCRdb's copy keeps in-frame clones and lacks some. Of about 37,000 clones in the sample, 65% to 85% were seen once. What was sequenced was memory (CD45RA-) CD4+ T cells from blood. The TCR sequence derives from a human donor in good health. V and J are TRBV18 and TRBJ2-7; TRBD2 matches at 9 bases. The CDR3 spells CASSRGGEQYF. For the CDR3, the DNA is TGTGCCAGCTCGCGGGGGGGGGAGCAGTACTTC. The complete variable domain, with remaining parts taken from reference TRBV18 and TRBJ2-7, reads NAGVMQNPRHLVRRRGQEARLRCSPMKGHSHVYWYRQLPEEGLKFMVYLQKENIIDESGMPKERFSAEFPKEGPSILRIQQVVRGDSAAYFCASSRGGEQYFGPGTRLTVT.